The present T cell receptor (beta chain) was sequenced within a study of cytomegalovirus exposure and HLA in healthy donors. General study points: Most TCR beta V segments were productive about 90% or about 30% of the time in an earlier analysis.

Both 60 Vbeta primers and 13 Jbeta primers went into the PCR. Clones were read by immunoSEQ multiplex PCR, and TCRdb kept only the in-frame ones, dropping some. Here the sample table reports around 46,000 clones. The V end was cut by 5 bases, the J end by 8 bases, with 9 bases between. Per the germline V gene, CDR1 is MDHEN and CDR2 is SYDVKM. The CDR3 sequence is 11 residues long. Remarks on this clone: The antigen remains unidentified.

Sequencing was done on a sample of PBMCs. The chain uses TRBV28 and TRBJ1-1, with D perhaps TRBD1 (6 bases). This sequence was found in a woman aged 35 to 49 in good health and CMV-seronegative. DNA for the CDR3: TGTGCCAGCAGTCCCCAGGGGGAAGCTTTCTTT. Translation: CASSPQGEAFF. Full variable domain (rest looked up from reference TRBV28 and TRBJ1-1): DVKVTQSSRYLVKRTGEKVFLECVQDMDHENMFWYRQDPGLGLRLIYFSYDVKMKEKGDIPEGYSVSREKKERFSLILESASTNQTSMYLCASSPQGEAFFGQGTRLTVV.